The rows below give T cell receptor beta chains drawn from one sample of a study of OX40 agonist ivuxolimab in advanced cancers. Sequencing used immunoSEQ multiplex PCR; TCRdb keeps in-frame clones, though not all of them. The data contain about 79,000 clones, roughly 90% of them singletons. This material consisted of CD4+ or CD8+ T cells sorted from blood, taken in a trial of the OX40 agonist ivuxolimab. These receptor sequences come from an adult with an advanced solid tumor such as melanoma, head and neck, liver or kidney cancer. The CDR3 runs from the conserved cysteine through the conserved F or W. The D gene is left open where the match is weak. Clone size is shown for a subset of rows, as once, few, many or a class of expanded clone.

J | V | size | D | DNA | CDR3
TRBJ1-3 | TRBV4-1 | - | - | TGCGCCAGCAGCCAAGTTAAGGACTCTGGAAACACCATATATTTT | CASSQVKDSGNTIYF
TRBJ1-5 | TRBV5-1 | - | - | TGCGCCAGCAGCCGGGAGGGCGCGGTAGGTCAGCCCCAGCATTTT | CASSREGAVGQPQHF
TRBJ2-7 | TRBV28 | - | TRBD1 | TGTGCCAGCAGTTTATACCCCCGGGGACAGGGGGCGCGGGAGCAGTACTTC | CASSLYPRGQGAREQYF
TRBJ2-7 | TRBV28 | - | - | TGTGCCAGCAGTTTAAACAGAAACGAGCAGTACTTC | CASSLNRNEQYF
TRBJ2-7 | TRBV11-2 | - | TRBD2 | TGTGCCAGCGGGTTAACGGCGGGACTAGCGTTCCACGAGCAGTACTTC | CASGLTAGLAFHEQYF
TRBJ2-7 | TRBV7-2 | once | TRBD2 | TGTGCCAGCAGCTTAGGGCGGGGGTTTGGGGACGAGCAGTACTTC | CASSLGRGFGDEQYF
TRBJ1-5 | TRBV9 | once | TRBD1 | TGTGCCAGCAGCGTAGGACAGGGAGCCCAGCCCCAGCATTTT | CASSVGQGAQPQHF
TRBJ1-1 | TRBV5-6 | - | - | TGTGCCAGCAGCTTGGATACGGGGTACACTGAAGCTTTCTTT | CASSLDTGYTEAFF
TRBJ2-7 | TRBV14 | - | - | TGTGCCAGCAGCCAATGGAGGGGAGAAGAGCAGTACTTC | CASSQWRGEEQYF
TRBJ2-6 | TRBV6-6 | - | - | TGTGCCAGCAATCCTGGGGCCAACGTCCTGACTTTC | CASNPGANVLTF
TRBJ2-3 | TRBV6-6 | - | TRBD2 | TGTGCCAGCCACCCGGGACTAGCGGGATCCGATACGCAGTATTTT | CASHPGLAGSDTQYF
TRBJ2-5 | TRBV7-9 | - | TRBD1 | TGTGCCAGCAGCCTAACACAGGGGAGAGAGACCCAGTACTTC | CASSLTQGRETQYF
TRBJ2-1 | TRBV7-2 | few | TRBD2 | TGTGCCAGCAGCTTAAGGAGCGGGAAACTGGAGCAGTTCTTC | CASSLRSGKLEQFF